Sequencing of this T cell receptor beta chain was carried out in a study of vaccination and CD4 T cells after COVID-19. Background on the study: The cells were exposed to overlapping spike peptides originating from SARS-CoV-2, HCoV-NL63, HCoV-OC43 and HCoV-229E for stimulation.

With the Oncomine TCR Beta short-read assay, DNA from cultured CD4+ T cells was sequenced. TCRdb reanalysed the PCR reads using MiXCR and keeps one entry per CDR3 protein. The repertoire holds approximately 8,800 distinct CDR3 sequences, with roughly 36% as singletons. In the case of this clonotype: Its antigen is still unknown.

Noted treatment: roughly ten-day PBMC culture with coronavirus spike peptide pools or control peptides (ViraFEST assay). The unexposed donor's CD4+ T cells were collected before the COVID-19 pandemic (2011-2018). Half the medium was replaced with fresh IL-2 medium on days 3 and 7. This CDR3 contains 13 residues. Per the germline V gene, CDR1 is MNHEY and CDR2 is SMNVEV (reference sequence). V was clipped by 3 bases and J by 8 bases, with 13 bases between them. This chain joins TRBV27 and TRBJ1-1; TRBD1 might be the D (6 bases). Sequences were obtained from CD4+ T cells from blood, cultured in vitro. This TCR came from a human donor in good health. In DNA, the CDR3 is TGTGCCAGCAGTTTTTGGGACAAGAAAGAAGCTTTCTTT. Amino acid sequence: CASSFWDKKEAFF.